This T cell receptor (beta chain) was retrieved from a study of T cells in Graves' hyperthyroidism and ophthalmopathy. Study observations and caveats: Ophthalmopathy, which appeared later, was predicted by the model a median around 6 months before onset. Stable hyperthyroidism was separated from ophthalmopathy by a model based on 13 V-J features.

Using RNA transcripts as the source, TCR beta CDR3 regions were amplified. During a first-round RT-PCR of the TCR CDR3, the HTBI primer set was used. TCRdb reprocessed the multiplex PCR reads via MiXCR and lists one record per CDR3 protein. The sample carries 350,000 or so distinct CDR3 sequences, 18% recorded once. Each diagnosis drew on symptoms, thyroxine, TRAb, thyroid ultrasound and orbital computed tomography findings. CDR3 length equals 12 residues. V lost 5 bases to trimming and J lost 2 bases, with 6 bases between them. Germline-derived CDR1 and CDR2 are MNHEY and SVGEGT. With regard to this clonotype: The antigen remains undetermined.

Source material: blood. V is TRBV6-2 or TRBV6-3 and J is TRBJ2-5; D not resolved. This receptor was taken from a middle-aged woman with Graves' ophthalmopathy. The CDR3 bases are TGTGCCAGCAGTGCCACACAAGAGACCCAGTACTTC. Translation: CASSATQETQYF.